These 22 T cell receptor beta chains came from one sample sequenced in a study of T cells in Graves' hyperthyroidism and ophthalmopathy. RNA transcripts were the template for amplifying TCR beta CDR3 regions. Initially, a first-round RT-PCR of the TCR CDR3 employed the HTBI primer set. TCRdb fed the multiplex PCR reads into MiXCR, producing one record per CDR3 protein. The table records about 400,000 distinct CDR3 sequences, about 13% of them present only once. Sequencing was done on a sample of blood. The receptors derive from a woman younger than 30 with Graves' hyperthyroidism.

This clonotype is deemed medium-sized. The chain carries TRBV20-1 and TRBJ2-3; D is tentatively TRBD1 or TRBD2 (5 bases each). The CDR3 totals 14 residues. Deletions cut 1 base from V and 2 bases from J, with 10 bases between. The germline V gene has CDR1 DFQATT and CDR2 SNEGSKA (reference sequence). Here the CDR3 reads CSARVEGITDTQYF. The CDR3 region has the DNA TGCAGTGCTAGAGTTGAGGGGATCACAGATACGCAGTATTTT.

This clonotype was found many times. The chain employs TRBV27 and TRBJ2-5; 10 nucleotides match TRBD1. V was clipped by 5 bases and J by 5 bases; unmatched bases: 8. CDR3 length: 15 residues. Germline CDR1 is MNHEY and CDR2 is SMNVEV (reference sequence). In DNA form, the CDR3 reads TGTGCCAGCAGTATCGACAGGGGGCGCGGCGAGACCCAGTACTTC. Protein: CASSIDRGRGETQYF.

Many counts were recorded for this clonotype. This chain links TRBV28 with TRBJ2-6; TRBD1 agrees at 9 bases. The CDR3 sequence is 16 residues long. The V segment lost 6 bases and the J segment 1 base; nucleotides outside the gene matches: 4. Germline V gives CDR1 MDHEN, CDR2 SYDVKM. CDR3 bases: TGTGCCAGCAGAACAGGGGGCGCATCTGGGGCCAACGTCCTGACTTTC. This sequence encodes CASRTGGASGANVLTF.

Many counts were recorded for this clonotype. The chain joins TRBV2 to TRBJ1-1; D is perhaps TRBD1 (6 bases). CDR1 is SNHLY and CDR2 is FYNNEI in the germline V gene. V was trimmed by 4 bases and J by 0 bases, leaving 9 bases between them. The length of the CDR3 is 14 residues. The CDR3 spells CASSAQGMNTEAFF. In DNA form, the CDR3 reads TGTGCCAGCAGTGCGCAGGGGATGAACACTGAAGCTTTCTTT. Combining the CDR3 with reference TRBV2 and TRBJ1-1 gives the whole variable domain EPEVTQTPSHQVTQMGQEVILRCVPISNHLYFYWYRQILGQKVEFLVSFYNNEISEKSEIFDDQFSVERPDGSNFTLKIRSTKLEDSAMYFCASSAQGMNTEAFFGQGTRLTVV.

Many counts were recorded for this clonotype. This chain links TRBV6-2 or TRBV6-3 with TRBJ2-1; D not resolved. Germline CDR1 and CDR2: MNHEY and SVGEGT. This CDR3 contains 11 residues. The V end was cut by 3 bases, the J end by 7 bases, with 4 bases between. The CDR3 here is CASSYQNEQFF. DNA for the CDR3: TGTGCCAGCAGTTATCAGAATGAGCAGTTCTTC.

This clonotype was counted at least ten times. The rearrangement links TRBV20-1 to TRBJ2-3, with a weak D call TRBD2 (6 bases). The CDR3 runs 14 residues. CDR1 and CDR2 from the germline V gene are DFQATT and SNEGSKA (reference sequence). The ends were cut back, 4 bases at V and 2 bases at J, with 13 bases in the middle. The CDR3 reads CSANERVLTDTQYF. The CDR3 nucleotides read TGCAGTGCTAACGAGCGGGTGCTCACAGATACGCAGTATTTT.

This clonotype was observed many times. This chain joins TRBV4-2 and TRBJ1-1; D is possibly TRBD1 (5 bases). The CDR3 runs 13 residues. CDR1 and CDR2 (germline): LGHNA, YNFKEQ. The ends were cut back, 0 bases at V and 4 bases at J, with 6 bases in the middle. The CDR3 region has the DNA TGTGCCAGCAGCCAAGAAGGGACCACTGAAGCTTTCTTT. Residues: CASSQEGTTEAFF.

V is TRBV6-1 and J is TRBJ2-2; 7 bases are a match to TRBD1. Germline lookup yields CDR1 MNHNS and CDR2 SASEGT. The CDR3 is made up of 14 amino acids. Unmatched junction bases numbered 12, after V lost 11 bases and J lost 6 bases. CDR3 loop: CAGMDRSRSGELFF. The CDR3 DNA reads TGTGCCGGAATGGACAGGAGCCGGTCCGGGGAGCTGTTTTTT.

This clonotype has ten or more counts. CDR3 sequence: CASSPSGQGNIQYF. The CDR3 region has the DNA TGTGCCAGCAGCCCCTCGGGACAGGGAAACATTCAGTACTTC. The V and J genes are TRBV9 and TRBJ2-4, with 9 positions matching TRBD1. CDR1 and CDR2 (germline): SGDLS, YYNGEE. The CDR3 extends over 14 amino acids. With 4 bases clipped from V and 6 bases from J, the junction kept 5 bases outside the gene matches.

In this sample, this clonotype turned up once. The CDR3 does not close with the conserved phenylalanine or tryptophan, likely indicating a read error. CDR3 loop: CASSPPGRGFNQPQHS. In DNA, the CDR3 is TGCGCCAGCAGTCCCCCAGGGAGGGGTTTCAATCAGCCCCAGCATTCT. The chain uses TRBV27 and TRBJ1-5, with D possibly matching TRBD1 (5 bases). The germline CDR1 and CDR2 sequences are MNHEY and SMNVEV (reference sequence). The CDR3 length is 16 residues.

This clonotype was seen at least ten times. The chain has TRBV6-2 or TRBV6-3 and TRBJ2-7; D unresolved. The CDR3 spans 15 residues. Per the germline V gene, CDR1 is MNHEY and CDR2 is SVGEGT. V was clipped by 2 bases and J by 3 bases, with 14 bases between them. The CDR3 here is CASSYGDPFGYEQYF. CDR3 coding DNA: TGTGCCAGCAGTTACGGCGACCCCTTTGGCTACGAGCAGTACTTC.

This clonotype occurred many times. The CDR3, as DNA: TGTGCCAGCAGTTACACGGGGGAAGGATCACCCCTCCACTTT. It encodes CASSYTGEGSPLHF. The genes are TRBV6-2 or TRBV6-3 and TRBJ1-6; perhaps TRBD1 as D (5 bases). Germline CDR1 is MNHEY and CDR2 is SVGEGT. Between the trimmed V and J ends, which lost 2 bases and 10 bases, there was a span of 12 bases. The CDR3 is 14 residues long.

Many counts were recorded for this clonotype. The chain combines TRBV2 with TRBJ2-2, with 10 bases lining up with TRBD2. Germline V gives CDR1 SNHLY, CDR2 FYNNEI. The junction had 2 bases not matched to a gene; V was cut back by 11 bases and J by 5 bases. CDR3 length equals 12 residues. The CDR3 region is CAGGLATGELFF. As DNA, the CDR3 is TGTGCCGGGGGACTAGCGACCGGGGAGCTGTTTTTT. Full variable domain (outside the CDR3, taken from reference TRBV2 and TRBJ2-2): EPEVTQTPSHQVTQMGQEVILRCVPISNHLYFYWYRQILGQKVEFLVSFYNNEISEKSEIFDDQFSVERPDGSNFTLKIRSTKLEDSAMYFCAGGLATGELFFGEGSRLTVL.

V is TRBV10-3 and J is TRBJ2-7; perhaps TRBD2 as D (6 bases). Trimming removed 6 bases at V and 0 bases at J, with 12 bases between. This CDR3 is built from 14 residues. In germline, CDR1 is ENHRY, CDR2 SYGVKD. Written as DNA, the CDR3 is TGTGCCATCAGGAGGGACGGGAGCTCCTACGAGCAGTACTTC. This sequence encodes CAIRRDGSSYEQYF.

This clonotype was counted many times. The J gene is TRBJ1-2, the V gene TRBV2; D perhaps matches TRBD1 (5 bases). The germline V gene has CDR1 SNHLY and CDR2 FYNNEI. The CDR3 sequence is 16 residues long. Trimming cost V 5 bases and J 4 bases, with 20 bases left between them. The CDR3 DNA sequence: TGTGCCAGCAGTTTGGGGGACCCGAGCTATGCCTATGGCTACACCTTC. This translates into CASSLGDPSYAYGYTF.

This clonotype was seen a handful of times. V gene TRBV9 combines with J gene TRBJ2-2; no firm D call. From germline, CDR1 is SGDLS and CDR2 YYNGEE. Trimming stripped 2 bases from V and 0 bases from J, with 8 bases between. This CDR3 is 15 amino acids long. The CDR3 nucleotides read TGTGCCAGCAGCGTCGTACCGGCGAACACCGGGGAGCTGTTTTTT. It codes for CASSVVPANTGELFF.

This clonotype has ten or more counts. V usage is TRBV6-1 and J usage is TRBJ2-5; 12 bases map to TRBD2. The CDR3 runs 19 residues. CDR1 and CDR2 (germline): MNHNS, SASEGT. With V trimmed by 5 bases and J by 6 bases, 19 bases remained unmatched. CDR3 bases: TGTGCCAGCAGTTACGGTCCTAGCGGGGGGGCCCGGGTATTCAAGACCCAGTACTTC. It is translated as CASSYGPSGGARVFKTQYF.

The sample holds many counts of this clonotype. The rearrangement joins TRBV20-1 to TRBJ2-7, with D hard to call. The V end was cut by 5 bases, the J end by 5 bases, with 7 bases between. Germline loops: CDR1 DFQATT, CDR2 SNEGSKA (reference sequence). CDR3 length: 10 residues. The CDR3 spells CSAHRDEQYF. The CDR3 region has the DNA TGCAGTGCTCACCGGGACGAGCAGTACTTC.

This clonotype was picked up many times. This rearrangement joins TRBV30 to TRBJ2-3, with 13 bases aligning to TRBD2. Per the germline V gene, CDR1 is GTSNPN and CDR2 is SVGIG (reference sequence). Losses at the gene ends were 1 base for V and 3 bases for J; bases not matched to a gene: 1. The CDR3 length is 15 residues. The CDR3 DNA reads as TGTGCCTGGAGTGCGACTAGCGGGAGGACAGATACGCAGTATTTT. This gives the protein CAWSATSGRTDTQYF.

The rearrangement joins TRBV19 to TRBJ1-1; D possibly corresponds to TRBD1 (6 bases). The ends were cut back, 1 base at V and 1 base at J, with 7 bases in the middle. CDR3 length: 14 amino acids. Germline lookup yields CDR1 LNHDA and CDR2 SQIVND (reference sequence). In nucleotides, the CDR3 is TGTGCCAGTAGTATAGGACAGGAGAACACTGAAGCTTTCTTT. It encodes CASSIGQENTEAFF. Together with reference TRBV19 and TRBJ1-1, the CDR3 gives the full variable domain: DGGITQSPKYLFRKEGQNVTLSCEQNLNHDAMYWYRQDPGQGLRLIYYSQIVNDFQKGDIAEGYSVSREKKESFPLTVTSAQKNPTAFYLCASSIGQENTEAFFGQGTRLTVV.

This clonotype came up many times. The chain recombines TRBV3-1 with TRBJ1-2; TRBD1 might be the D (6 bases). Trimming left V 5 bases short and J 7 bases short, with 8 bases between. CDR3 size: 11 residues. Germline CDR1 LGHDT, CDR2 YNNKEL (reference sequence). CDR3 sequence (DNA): TGTGCCAGCAGCTGGGGGGCTGGCTACACCTTC. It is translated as CASSWGAGYTF. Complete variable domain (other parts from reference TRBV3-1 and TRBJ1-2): DTAVSQTPKYLVTQMGNDKSIKCEQNLGHDTMYWYKQDSKKFLKIMFSYNNKELIINETVPNRFSPKSPDKAHLNLHINSLELGDSAVYFCASSWGAGYTFGSGTRLTVV.

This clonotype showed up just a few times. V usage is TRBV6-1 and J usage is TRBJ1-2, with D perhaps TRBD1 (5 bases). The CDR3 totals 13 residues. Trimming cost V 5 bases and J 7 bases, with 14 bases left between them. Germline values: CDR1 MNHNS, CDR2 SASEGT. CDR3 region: CASSHFGGGGYTF. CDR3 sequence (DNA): TGTGCCAGCAGTCATTTTGGGGGGGGTGGCTACACCTTC.